This T cell receptor beta chain was identified in a study of T-cell reconstitution after alpha-beta-depleted transplantation in children. This clonotype was found a few times. After removal of 0 bases from V and 1 base from J, the junction contained 8 bases not matched to a gene. The germline CDR1 and CDR2 sequences are SGHRS and YFSETQ. This CDR3 has 17 amino acids. TCRbeta library preparation incorporated unique molecular identifiers. TCRdb ran MiXCR on the PCR reads and lists one entry per CDR3 protein. Of about 200,000 distinct CDR3 sequences listed, approximately 6.3% are singletons. The clonotype originates from a boy under 10 years old with acute lymphoblastic leukemia, due to receive a stem cell transplant. The chain couples TRBV5-1 to TRBJ2-5; the match to TRBD1 covers 8 bases. The source material was PBMCs, sampled before TCRalphabeta/CD19-depleted stem cell transplant. DNA for the CDR3: TGCGCCAGCAGCTTGGTCCCCGGGACAGGAGTCCAAGAGACCCAGTACTTC. Translated: CASSLVPGTGVQETQYF.